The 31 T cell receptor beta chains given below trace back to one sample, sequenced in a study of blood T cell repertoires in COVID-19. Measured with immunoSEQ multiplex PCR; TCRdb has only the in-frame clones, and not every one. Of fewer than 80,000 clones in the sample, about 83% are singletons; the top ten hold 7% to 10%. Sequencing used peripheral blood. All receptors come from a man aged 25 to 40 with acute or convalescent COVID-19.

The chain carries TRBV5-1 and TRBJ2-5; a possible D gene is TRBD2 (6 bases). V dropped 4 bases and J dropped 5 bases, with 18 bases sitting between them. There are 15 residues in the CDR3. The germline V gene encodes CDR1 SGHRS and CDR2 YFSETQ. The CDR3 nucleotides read TGCGCCAGCAGCAAAGCGGATCCCCGGGAGGAGACCCAGTACTTC. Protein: CASSKADPREETQYF. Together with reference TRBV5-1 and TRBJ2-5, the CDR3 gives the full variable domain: KAGVTQTPRYLIKTRGQQVTLSCSPISGHRSVSWYQQTPGQGLQFLFEYFSETQRNKGNFPGRFSGRQFSNSRSEMNVSTLELGDSALYLCASSKADPREETQYFGPGTRLLVL.

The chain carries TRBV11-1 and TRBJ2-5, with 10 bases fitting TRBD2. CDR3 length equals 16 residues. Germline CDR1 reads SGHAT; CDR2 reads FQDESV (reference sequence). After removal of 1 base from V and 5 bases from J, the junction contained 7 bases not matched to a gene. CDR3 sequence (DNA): TGTGCCAGCAGCTTAGAGGTAGCGGGAGGATACGAGACCCAGTACTTC. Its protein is CASSLEVAGGYETQYF.

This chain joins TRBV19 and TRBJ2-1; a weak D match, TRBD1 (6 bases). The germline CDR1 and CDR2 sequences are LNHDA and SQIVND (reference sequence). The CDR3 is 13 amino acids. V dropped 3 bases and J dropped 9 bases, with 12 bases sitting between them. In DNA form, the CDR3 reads TGTGCCAGTAGTATCTACAGGGACGGTGAGCAGTTCTTC. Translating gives CASSIYRDGEQFF. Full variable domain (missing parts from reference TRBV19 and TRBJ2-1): DGGITQSPKYLFRKEGQNVTLSCEQNLNHDAMYWYRQDPGQGLRLIYYSQIVNDFQKGDIAEGYSVSREKKESFPLTVTSAQKNPTAFYLCASSIYRDGEQFFGPGTRLTVL.

CDR3 sequence reads: CASSFRGDTQYF. DNA for the CDR3: TGTGCCAGCAGTTTTCGGGGAGATACGCAGTATTTT. The J gene is TRBJ2-3, the V gene TRBV27; possible D gene TRBD2, 5 bases. Germline V gene lookup returns CDR1 MNHEY and CDR2 SMNVEV (reference sequence). The V end lost 3 bases, the J end lost 5 bases, and 6 bases lay between the germline ends. This CDR3 spans 12 amino acids.

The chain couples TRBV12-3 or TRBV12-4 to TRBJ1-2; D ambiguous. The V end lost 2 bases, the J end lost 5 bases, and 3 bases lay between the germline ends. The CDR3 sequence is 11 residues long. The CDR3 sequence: CASSLRYGYTF. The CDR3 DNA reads TGTGCCAGCAGTTTACGGTATGGCTACACCTTC.

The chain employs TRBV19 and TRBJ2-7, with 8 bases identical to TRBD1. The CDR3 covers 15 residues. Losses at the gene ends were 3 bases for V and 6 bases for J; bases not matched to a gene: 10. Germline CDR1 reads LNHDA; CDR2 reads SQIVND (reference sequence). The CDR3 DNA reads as TGTGCCAGTAGTATCTCCCAGGGGGCGCCGGGCGAGCAGTACTTC. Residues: CASSISQGAPGEQYF.

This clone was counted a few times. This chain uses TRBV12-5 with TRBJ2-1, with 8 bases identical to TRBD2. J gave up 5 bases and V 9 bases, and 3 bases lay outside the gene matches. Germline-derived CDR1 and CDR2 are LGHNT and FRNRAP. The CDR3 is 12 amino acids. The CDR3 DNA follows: TGTGCTAGCCGTAGCGGGAACAATGAGCAGTTCTTC. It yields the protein CASRSGNNEQFF.

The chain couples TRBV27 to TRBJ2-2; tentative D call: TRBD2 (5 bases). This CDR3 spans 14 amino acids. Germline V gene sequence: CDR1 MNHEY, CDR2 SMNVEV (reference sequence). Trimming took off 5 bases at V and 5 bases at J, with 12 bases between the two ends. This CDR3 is CASSLGTRTGELFF. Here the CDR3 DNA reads TGTGCCAGCAGTCTAGGAACTAGGACCGGGGAGCTGTTTTTT.

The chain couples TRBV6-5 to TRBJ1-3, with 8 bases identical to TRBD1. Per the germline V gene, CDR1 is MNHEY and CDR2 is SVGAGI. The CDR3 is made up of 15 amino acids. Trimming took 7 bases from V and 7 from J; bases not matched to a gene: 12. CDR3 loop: CASKAGWTGSNTIYF. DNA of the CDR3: TGTGCCAGCAAGGCGGGATGGACAGGGTCGAACACCATATATTTT.

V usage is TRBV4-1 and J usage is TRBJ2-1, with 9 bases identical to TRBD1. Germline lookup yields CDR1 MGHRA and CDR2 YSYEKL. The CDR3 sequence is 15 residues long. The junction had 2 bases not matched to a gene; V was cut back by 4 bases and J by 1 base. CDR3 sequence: CASSPGQGSYNEQFF. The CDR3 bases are TGCGCCAGCAGCCCGGGACAGGGATCCTACAATGAGCAGTTCTTC.

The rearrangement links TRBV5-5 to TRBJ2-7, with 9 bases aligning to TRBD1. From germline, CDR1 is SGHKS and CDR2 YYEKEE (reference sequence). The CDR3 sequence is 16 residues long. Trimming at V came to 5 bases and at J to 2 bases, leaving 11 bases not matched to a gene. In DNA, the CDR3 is TGTGCCAGCAGACCCCGCGGACAGGGGAGGCCCTACGAGCAGTACTTC. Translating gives CASRPRGQGRPYEQYF.

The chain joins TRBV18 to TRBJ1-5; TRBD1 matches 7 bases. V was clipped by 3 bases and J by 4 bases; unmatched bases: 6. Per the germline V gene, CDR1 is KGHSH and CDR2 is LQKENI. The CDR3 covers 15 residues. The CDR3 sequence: CASSPETGLNQPQHF. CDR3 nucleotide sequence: TGTGCCAGCTCACCCGAGACAGGGTTGAATCAGCCCCAGCATTTT.

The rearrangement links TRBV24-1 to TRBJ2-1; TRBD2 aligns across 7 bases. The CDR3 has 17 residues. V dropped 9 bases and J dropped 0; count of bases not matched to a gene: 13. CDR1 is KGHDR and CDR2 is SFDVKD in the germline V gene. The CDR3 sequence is CATGASSGSSSYNEQFF. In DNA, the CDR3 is TGTGCCACCGGGGCCTCTAGCGGTTCGAGCTCCTACAATGAGCAGTTCTTC.

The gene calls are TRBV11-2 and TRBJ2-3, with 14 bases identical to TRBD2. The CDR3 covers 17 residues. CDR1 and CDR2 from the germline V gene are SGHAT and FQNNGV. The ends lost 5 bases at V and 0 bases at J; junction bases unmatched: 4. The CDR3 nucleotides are TGTGCCAGCAGCCGGACTAGCGGGAGGTTGAGCACAGATACGCAGTATTTT. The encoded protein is CASSRTSGRLSTDTQYF.

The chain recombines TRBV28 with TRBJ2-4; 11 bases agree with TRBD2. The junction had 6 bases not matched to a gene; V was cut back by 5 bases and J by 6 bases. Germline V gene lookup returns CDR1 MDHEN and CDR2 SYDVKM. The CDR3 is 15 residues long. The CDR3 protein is CASSVTGTSGNIQYF. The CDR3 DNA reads TGTGCCAGCAGTGTCACCGGGACTAGCGGAAACATTCAGTACTTC. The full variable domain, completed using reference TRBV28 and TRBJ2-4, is DVKVTQSSRYLVKRTGEKVFLECVQDMDHENMFWYRQDPGLGLRLIYFSYDVKMKEKGDIPEGYSVSREKKERFSLILESASTNQTSMYLCASSVTGTSGNIQYFGAGTRLSVL.

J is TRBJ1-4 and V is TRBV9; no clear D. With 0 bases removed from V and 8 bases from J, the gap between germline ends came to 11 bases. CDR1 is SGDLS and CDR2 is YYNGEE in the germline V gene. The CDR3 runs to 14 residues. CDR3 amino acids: CASSVASAGEKLFF. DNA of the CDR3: TGTGCCAGCAGCGTAGCGTCAGCGGGAGAAAAACTGTTTTTT.

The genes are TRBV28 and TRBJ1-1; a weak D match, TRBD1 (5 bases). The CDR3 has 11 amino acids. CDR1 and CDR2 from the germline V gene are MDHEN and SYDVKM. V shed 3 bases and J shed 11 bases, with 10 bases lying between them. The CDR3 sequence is CASSFRDHAFF. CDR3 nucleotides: TGTGCCAGCAGTTTCAGGGATCATGCTTTCTTT. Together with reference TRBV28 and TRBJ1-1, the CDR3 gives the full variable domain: DVKVTQSSRYLVKRTGEKVFLECVQDMDHENMFWYRQDPGLGLRLIYFSYDVKMKEKGDIPEGYSVSREKKERFSLILESASTNQTSMYLCASSFRDHAFFGQGTRLTVV.

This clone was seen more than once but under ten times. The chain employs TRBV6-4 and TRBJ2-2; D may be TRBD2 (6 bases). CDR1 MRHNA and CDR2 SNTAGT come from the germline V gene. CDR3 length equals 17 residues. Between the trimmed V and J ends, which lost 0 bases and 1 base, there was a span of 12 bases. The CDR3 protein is CASSDSTEGLNTGELFF. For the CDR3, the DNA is TGTGCCAGCAGTGACTCGACGGAGGGTCTGAACACCGGGGAGCTGTTTTTT.

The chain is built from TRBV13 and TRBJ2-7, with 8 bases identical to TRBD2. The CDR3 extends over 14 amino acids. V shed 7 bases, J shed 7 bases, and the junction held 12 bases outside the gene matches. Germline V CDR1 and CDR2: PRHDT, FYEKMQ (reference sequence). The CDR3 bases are TGTGCCAGCACACCTCGGACTAGCCCAATGGAGCAGTACTTC. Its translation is CASTPRTSPMEQYF.

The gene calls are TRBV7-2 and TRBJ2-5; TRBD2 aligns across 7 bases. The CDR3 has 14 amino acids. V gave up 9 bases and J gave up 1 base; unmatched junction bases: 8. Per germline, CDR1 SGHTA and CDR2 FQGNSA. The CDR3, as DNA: TGTGCCAGTCTTGGGGGGGGAGCCCAAGAGACCCAGTACTTC. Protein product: CASLGGGAQETQYF.

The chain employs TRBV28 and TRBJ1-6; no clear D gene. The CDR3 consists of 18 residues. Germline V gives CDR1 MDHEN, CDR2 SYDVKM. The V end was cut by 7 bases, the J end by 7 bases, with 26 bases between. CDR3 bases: TGTGCCAGCATTTTTGGTGGGATCCCAGGACTCTCGAATTCACCCCTCCACTTT. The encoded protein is CASIFGGIPGLSNSPLHF. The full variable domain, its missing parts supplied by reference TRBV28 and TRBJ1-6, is DVKVTQSSRYLVKRTGEKVFLECVQDMDHENMFWYRQDPGLGLRLIYFSYDVKMKEKGDIPEGYSVSREKKERFSLILESASTNQTSMYLCASIFGGIPGLSNSPLHFGNGTRLTVT.

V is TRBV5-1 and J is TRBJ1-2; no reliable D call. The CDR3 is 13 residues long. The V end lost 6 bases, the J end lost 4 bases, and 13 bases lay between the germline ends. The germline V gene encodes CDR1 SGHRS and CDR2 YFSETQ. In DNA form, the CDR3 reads TGCGCCAGCACCGAGGAGTTTGCCTATGGCTACACCTTC. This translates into CASTEEFAYGYTF.

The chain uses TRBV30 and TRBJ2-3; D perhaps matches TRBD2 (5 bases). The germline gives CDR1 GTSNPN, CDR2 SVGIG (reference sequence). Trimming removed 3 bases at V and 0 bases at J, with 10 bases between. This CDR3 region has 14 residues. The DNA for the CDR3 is TGTGCCTGGAGAATAAGCGGAAGCACAGATACGCAGTATTTT. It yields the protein CAWRISGSTDTQYF.

In DNA, the CDR3 is TGTGCCAGCAGCTTGATGCTAGCGGGTGAGCAGTACTTC. This codes for CASSLMLAGEQYF. V usage is TRBV7-9 and J usage is TRBJ2-7; 8 bases are a match to TRBD2. Germline loops: CDR1 SEHNR, CDR2 FQNEAQ (reference sequence). The CDR3 is 13 amino acids. Trimming removed 3 bases from V and 7 bases from J; junction bases left unmatched: 5.

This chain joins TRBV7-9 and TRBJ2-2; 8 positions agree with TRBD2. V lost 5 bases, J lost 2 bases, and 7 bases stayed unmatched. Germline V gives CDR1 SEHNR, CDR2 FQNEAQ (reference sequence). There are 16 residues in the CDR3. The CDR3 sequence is CASSNLAGENTGELFF. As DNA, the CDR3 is TGTGCCAGCAGCAACCTAGCGGGTGAAAACACCGGGGAGCTGTTTTTT.

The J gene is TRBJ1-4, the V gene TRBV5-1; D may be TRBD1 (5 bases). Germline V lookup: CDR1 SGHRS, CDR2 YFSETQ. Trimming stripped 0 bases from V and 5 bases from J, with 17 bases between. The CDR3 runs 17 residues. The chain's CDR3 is CASSLARWGDFNEKLFF. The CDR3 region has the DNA TGCGCCAGCAGCTTGGCCAGATGGGGCGATTTCAATGAAAAACTGTTTTTT. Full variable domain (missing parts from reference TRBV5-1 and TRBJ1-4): KAGVTQTPRYLIKTRGQQVTLSCSPISGHRSVSWYQQTPGQGLQFLFEYFSETQRNKGNFPGRFSGRQFSNSRSEMNVSTLELGDSALYLCASSLARWGDFNEKLFFGSGTQLSVL.

In DNA, the CDR3 is TGTGCCAGCAGCCCCATGGGGACAGGGACCTATGAGCAGTTCTTC. Protein sequence: CASSPMGTGTYEQFF. This chain joins TRBV7-2 and TRBJ2-7, with 9 bases lining up with TRBD1. The end of the DNA is better explained by TRBJ2-1, so the J call may be wrong. Germline CDR1 reads SGHTA; CDR2 reads FQGNSA. The CDR3 is made up of 15 amino acids.

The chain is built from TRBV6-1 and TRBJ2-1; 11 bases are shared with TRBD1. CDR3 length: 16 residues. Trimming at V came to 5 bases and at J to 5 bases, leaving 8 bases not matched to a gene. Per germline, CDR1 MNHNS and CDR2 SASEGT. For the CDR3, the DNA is TGTGCCAGCAGTCAAGACCGGGACAGGGGGGACAATGAGCAGTTCTTC. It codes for CASSQDRDRGDNEQFF.

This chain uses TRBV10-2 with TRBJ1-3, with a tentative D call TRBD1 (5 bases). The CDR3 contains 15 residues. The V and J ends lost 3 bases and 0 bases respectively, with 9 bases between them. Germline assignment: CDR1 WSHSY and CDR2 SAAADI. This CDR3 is CASSDGQGSGNTIYF. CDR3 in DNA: TGCGCCAGCAGTGACGGGCAGGGCTCTGGAAACACCATATATTTT.

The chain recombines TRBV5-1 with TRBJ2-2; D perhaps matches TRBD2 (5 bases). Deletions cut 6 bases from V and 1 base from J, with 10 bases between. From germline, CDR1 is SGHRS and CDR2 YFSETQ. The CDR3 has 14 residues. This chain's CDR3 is CASNEGLNTGELFF. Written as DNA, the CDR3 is TGCGCCAGCAACGAGGGCCTGAACACCGGGGAGCTGTTTTTT.

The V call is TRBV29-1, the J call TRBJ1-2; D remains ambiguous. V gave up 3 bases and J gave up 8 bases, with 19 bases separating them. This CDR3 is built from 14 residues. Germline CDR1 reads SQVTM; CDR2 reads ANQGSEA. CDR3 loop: CSVEPHVRKEGYTF. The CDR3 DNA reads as TGCAGCGTTGAGCCCCACGTCCGCAAAGAGGGCTACACCTTC.